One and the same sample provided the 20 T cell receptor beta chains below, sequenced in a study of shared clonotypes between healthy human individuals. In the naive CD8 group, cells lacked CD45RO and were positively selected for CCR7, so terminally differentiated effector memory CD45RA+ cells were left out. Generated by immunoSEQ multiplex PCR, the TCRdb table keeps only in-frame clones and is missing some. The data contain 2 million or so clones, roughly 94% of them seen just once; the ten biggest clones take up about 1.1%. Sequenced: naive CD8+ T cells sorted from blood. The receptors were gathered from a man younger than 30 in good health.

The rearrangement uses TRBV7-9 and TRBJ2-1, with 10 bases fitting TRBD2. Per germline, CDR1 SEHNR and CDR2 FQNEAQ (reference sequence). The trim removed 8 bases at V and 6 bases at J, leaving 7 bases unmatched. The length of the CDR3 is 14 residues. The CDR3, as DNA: TGTGCCAGCTTGTCTACTAGCGGGACCAATGAGCAGTTCTTC. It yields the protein CASLSTSGTNEQFF.

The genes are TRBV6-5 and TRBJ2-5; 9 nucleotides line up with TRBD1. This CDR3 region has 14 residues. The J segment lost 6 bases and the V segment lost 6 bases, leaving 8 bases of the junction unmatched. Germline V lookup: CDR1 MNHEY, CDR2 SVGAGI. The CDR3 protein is CASSPTGGGKTQYF. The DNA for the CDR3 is TGTGCCAGCAGCCCAACAGGGGGCGGGAAGACCCAGTACTTC.

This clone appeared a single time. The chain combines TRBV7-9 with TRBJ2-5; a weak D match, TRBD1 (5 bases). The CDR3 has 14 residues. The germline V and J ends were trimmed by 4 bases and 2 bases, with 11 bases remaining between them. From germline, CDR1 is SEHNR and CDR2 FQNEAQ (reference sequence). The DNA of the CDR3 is TGTGCCAGCAGCTCCGACAGCCCACAAGAGACCCAGTACTTC. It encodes CASSSDSPQETQYF.

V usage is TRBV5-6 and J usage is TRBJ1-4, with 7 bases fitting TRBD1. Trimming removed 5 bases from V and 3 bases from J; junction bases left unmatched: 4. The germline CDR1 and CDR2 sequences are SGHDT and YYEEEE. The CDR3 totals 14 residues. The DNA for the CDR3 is TGTGCCAGCAGGCTCCAGGGGGCTAATGAAAAACTGTTTTTT. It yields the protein CASRLQGANEKLFF.

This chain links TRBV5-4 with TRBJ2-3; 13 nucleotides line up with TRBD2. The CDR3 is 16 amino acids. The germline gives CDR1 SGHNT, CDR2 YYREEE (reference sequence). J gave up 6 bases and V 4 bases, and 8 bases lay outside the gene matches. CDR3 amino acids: CASSQPGLAGLDTQYF. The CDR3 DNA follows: TGTGCCAGCAGCCAGCCGGGACTAGCGGGATTGGATACGCAGTATTTT.

The chain's CDR3 is CASSPGTTSYEQYF. The CDR3, as DNA: TGTGCCTCCTCGCCGGGGACAACCTCCTACGAGCAGTACTTC. This sequence joins TRBV5-6 and TRBJ2-7; the D gene is possibly TRBD1 (6 bases). In germline, CDR1 is SGHDT, CDR2 YYEEEE. V gave up 10 bases and J gave up 0 bases, with 17 bases separating them. This CDR3 spans 14 amino acids.

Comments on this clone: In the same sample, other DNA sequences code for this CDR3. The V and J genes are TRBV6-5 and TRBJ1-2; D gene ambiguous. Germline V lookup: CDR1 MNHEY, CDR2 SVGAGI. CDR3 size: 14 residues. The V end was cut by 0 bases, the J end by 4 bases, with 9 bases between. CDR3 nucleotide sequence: TGTGCCAGCAGTTACTCGGGGTCGGCCTATGGCTACACCTTC. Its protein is CASSYSGSAYGYTF.

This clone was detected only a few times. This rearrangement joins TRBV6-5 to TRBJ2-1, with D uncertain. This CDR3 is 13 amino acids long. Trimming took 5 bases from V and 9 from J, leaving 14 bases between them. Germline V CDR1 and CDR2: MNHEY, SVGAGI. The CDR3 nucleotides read TGTGCCAGCAGTCAAGATCTGTGGGTTGAGCAGTTCTTC. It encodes CASSQDLWVEQFF.

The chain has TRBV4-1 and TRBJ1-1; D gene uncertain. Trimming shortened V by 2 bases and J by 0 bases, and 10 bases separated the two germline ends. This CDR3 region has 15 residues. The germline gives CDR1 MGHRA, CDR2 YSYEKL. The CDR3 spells CASSQSRGMNTEAFF. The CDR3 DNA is TGCGCCAGCAGCCAATCCCGTGGGATGAACACTGAAGCTTTCTTT.

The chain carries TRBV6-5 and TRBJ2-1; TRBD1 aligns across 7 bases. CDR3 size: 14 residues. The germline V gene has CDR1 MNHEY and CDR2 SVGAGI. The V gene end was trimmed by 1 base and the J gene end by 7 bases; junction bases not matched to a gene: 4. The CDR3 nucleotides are TGTGCCAGCAGTTACTTGCAGGGGGAGAATGAGCAGTTCTTC. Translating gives CASSYLQGENEQFF.

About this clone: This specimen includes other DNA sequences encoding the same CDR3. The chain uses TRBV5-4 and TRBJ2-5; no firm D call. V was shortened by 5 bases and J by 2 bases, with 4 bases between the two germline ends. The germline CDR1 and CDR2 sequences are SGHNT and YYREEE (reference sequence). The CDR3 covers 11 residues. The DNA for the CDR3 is TGTGCCAGCAGTCTACAAGAGACCCAGTACTTC. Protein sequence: CASSLQETQYF.

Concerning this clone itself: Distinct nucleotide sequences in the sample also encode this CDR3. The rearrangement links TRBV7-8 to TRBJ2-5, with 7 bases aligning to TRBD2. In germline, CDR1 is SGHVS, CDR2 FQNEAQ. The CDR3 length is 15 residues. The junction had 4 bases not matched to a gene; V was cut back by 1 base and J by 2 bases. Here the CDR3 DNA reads TGTGCCAGCAGCTTAGTTCTAGCGGCTCAAGAGACCCAGTACTTC. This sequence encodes CASSLVLAAQETQYF.

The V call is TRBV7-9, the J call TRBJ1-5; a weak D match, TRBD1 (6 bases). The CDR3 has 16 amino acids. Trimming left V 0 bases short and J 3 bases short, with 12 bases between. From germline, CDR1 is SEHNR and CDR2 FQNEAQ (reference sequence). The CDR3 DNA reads TGTGCCAGCAGCTTAGCCATTGGACAGAACAATCAGCCCCAGCATTTT. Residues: CASSLAIGQNNQPQHF. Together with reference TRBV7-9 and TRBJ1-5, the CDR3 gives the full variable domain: DTGVSQNPRHKITKRGQNVTFRCDPISEHNRLYWYRQTLGQGPEFLTYFQNEAQLEKSRLLSDRFSAERPKGSFSTLEIQRTEQGDSAMYLCASSLAIGQNNQPQHFGDGTRLSIL.

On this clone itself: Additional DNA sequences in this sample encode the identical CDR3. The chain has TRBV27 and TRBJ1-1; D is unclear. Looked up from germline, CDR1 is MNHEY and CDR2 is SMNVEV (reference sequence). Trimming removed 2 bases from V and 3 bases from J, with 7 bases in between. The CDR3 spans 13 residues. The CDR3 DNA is TGTGCCAGCAGTTTAGGCTTCGACACTGAAGCTTTCTTT. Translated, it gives CASSLGFDTEAFF.

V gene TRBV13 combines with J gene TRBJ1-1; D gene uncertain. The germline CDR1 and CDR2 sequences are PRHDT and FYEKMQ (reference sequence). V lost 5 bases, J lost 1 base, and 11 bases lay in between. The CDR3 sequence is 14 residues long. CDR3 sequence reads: CASSPYHTNTEAFF. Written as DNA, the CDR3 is TGTGCCAGCAGCCCCTATCACACGAACACTGAAGCTTTCTTT. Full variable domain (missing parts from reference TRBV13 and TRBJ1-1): AAGVIQSPRHLIKEKRETATLKCYPIPRHDTVYWYQQGPGQDPQFLISFYEKMQSDKGSIPDRFSAQQFSDYHSELNMSSLELGDSALYFCASSPYHTNTEAFFGQGTRLTVV.

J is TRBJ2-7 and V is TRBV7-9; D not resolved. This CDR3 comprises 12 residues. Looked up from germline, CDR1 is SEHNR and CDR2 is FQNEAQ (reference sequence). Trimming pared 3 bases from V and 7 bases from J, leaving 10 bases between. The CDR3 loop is CASSFDLGEQYF. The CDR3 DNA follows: TGTGCCAGCAGCTTCGACCTGGGTGAGCAGTACTTC.

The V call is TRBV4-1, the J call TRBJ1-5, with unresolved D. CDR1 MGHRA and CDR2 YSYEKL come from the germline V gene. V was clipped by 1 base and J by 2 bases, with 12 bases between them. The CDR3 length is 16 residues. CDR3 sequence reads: CASSQVTEFGNQPQHF. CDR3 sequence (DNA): TGCGCCAGCAGCCAAGTAACGGAATTTGGCAATCAGCCCCAGCATTTT.

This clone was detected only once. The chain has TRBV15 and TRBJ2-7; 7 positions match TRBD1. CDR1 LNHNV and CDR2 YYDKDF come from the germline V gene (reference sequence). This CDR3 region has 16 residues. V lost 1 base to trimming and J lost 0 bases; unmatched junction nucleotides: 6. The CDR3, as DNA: TGTGCCACCAGCAGAGTACAGGGGTCCACCTCCTACGAGCAGTACTTC. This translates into CATSRVQGSTSYEQYF.

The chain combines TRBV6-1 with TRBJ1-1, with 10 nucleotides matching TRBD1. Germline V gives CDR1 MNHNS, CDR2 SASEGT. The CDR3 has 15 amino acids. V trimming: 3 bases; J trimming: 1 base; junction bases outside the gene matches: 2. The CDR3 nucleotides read TGTGCCAGCAGTGATCGGACAGGGGGGAACACTGAAGCTTTCTTT. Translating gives CASSDRTGGNTEAFF.

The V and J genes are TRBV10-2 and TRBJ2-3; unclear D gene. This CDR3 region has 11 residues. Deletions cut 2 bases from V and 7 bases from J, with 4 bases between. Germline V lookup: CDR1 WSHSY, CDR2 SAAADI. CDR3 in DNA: TGCGCCAGCAGTGAGGGGTATACGCAGTATTTT. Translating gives CASSEGYTQYF.